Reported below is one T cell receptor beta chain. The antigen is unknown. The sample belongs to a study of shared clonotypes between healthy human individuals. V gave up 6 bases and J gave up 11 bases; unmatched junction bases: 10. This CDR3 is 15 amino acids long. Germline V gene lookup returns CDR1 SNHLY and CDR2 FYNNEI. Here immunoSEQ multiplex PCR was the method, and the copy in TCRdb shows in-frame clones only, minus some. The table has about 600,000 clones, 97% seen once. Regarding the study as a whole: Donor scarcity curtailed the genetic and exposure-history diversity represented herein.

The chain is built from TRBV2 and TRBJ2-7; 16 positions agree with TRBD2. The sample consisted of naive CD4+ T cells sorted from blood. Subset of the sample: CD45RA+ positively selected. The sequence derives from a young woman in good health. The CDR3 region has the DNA TGTGCCAGCAGGGGACTAGCGGGAGGGCCCCCTTTCGAGTACTTC. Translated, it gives CASRGLAGGPPFEYF.